This T cell receptor (beta chain) was recovered during a study of shared clonotypes between healthy human individuals. Healthy HIV-negative adults with no recent acute infections or vaccinations were recruited as donors. Within Nashville, Tennessee resided all donors, each a Caucasian adult. The team ran DNA from unsorted PBMCs on ten immunoSEQ deep assay plates for sequencing. Profiled with immunoSEQ multiplex PCR; TCRdb holds only in-frame clones, not every one. The sample has about half a million clones, approximately 84% seen once. Study-level findings and limits: Apart from blood, nothing was sampled; tissue repertoires likely differ.

Note on this clone: Its antigen is not known.

The length of the CDR3 is 15 residues. V was trimmed by 4 bases and J by 5 bases, leaving 17 bases between them. Germline CDR1 SGDLS, CDR2 YYNGEE. This clonotype originated in a woman in her forties in good health. Some clones in this sample may be carry-over from other donors' samples. V gene TRBV9 combines with J gene TRBJ2-3, with D possibly matching TRBD1 (6 bases). Source material: PBMCs. CDR3 sequence reads: CASSPPTGSQDTQYF. In DNA, the CDR3 is TGTGCCAGCAGCCCGCCCACAGGGTCACAAGATACGCAGTATTTT.